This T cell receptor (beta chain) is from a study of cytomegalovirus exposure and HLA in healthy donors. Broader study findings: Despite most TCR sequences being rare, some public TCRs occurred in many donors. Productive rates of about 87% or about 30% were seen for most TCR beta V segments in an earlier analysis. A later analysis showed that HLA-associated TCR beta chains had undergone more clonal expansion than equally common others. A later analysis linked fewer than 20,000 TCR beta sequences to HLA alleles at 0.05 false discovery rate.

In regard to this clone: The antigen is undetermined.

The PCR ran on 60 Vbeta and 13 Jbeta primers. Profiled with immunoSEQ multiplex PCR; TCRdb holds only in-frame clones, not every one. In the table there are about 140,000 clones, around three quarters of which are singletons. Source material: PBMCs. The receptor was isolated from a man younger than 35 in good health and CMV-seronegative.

CDR3 residues: CASSPTGHPFSYTF. CDR3 bases: TGTGCCAGCAGCCCGACAGGGCATCCCTTCTCCTACACCTTC. V is TRBV7-9 and J is TRBJ1-2; 7 nucleotides match TRBD1. Germline V gives CDR1 SEHNR, CDR2 FQNEAQ (reference sequence). The CDR3 covers 14 residues. J gave up 10 bases and V 5 bases, and 13 bases lay outside the gene matches.